This TCR beta chain is from a study of cytomegalovirus exposure and HLA in healthy donors. Study in general: A previous analysis identified 95 million to 120 million unique TCR beta sequences derived from around 200 million T cells.

PCR primers comprised 60 Vbeta and 13 Jbeta primers. The method was immunoSEQ multiplex PCR; TCRdb's version includes in-frame clones alone and lacks a portion of them. In the table there are roughly 200,000 clones, roughly 80% of which are singletons. The V end lost 6 bases, the J end lost 2 bases, and 22 bases lay between the germline ends. Germline values: CDR1 LNHDA, CDR2 SQIVND (reference sequence). This CDR3 has 17 amino acids. This clone was seen a few times. What was sequenced was PBMCs. This TCR was recovered from a young man in good health and CMV-seronegative. V and J are TRBV19 and TRBJ1-1; D is unresolved. The CDR3 DNA reads TGTGCCAGTAGCCCAACCCCCTTCCTGGACTTTAACACTGAAGCTTTCTTT. Translated: CASSPTPFLDFNTEAFF.